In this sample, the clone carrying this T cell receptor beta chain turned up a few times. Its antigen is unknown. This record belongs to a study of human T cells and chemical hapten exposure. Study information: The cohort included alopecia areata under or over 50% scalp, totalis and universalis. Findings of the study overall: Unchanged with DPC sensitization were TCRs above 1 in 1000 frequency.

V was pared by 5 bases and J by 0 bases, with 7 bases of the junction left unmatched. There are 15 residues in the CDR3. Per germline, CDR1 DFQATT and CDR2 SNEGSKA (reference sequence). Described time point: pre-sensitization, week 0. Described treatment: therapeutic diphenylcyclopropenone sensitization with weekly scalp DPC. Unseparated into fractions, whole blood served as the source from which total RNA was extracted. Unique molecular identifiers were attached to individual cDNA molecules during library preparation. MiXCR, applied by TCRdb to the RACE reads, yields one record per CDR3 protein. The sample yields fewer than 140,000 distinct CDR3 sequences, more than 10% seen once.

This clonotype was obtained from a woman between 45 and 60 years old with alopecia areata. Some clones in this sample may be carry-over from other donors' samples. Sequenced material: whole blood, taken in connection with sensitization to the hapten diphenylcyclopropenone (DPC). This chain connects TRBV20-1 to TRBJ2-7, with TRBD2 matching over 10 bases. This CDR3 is CSAQRTSGSSYEQYF. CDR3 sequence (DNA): TGCAGTGCTCAACGGACTAGCGGCAGCTCCTACGAGCAGTACTTC.